This T cell receptor (beta chain) was retrieved from a study of blood T cell repertoires in COVID-19. Libraries were prepared by immunoSEQ multiplex PCR; TCRdb keeps only in-frame clonotypes and omits some of them. Of roughly 200,000 clones listed, over 80% are singletons. Germline CDR1 is SEHNR and CDR2 is FQNEAQ (reference sequence). Trimming removed 5 bases at V and 1 base at J, with 11 bases between. CDR3 length: 14 amino acids. This rearrangement joins TRBV7-9 to TRBJ1-1; D perhaps matches TRBD1 (6 bases). This TCR was sampled from a man in his late teens or twenties with acute COVID-19. Material for sequencing was PBMCs or T cells enriched from blood (not recorded which). The CDR3 bases are TGTGCCAGCAGCCCCGGACAGAGGAACACTGAAGCTTTCTTT. It codes for CASSPGQRNTEAFF. The complete variable domain, with remaining parts taken from reference TRBV7-9 and TRBJ1-1, reads DTGVSQNPRHKITKRGQNVTFRCDPISEHNRLYWYRQTLGQGPEFLTYFQNEAQLEKSRLLSDRFSAERPKGSFSTLEIQRTEQGDSAMYLCASSPGQRNTEAFFGQGTRLTVV.